This T cell receptor (beta chain) was retrieved from a study of blood T cell repertoires in COVID-19. The wider study: COVID-19 samples collected from the United States, Italy and Spain covered acute and convalescent phases. In each case, the material was cDNA or gDNA derived from T cells, B-cell-depleted T cells, or PBMCs.

In the authors' workflow: Nucleated cell counts were estimated from reference gene primer amplification. Some clones are missing from TCRdb's copy, which holds only in-frame ones; the method was immunoSEQ multiplex PCR. The V and J calls and clone size come from that table; D and trimming were worked out from the DNA. The sample yields some 150,000 clones, around 78% seen once. Details on this clone: An end of the junction does not agree with germline; a read error may underlie this.

Recruits, aged roughly 18 to 95 years, lived in 24 US areas. The sequence was obtained from a woman aged 45-65 years who had recovered from COVID-19. Input material: PBMCs or T cells enriched from blood (not recorded which).

The DNA for the CDR3 is TGTGCCAGCAGATTAGCGGGAGGGCCTGGTGAGCAGTTCTTC. Translating gives CASRLAGGPGEQFF. The rearrangement links TRBV7-8 to TRBJ2-1, with 11 bases fitting TRBD2. The CDR3 consists of 14 residues. Germline V gives CDR1 SGHVS, CDR2 FQNEAQ.